This T cell receptor beta chain was captured by sequencing in a study of OX40 agonist ivuxolimab in advanced cancers. Sequencing used immunoSEQ multiplex PCR; TCRdb keeps in-frame clones, though not all of them. The table shows some 65,000 clones, with roughly 76% occurring only once. This clone was detected once. The antigen remains undetermined. This CDR3 has 19 residues. Between the trimmed V and J ends, which lost 0 bases and 4 bases, there was a span of 24 bases. Germline V gene sequence: CDR1 LGHNA, CDR2 YNFKEQ. Study findings and constraints: Averaged across samples, CD8+ T cells carried more expanded clones than CD4+ did. At 0.1 to 3.0 mg/kg and by week 6, CD4+ and CD8+ T cells in the blood had expanded clonally.

Patients who had autoimmune disease history or got systemic immunosuppression were left out. The sequencing used CD4+ or CD8+ T cells sorted from blood, collected in a trial of the OX40 agonist ivuxolimab. J is TRBJ1-1 and V is TRBV4-2; TRBD1 might be the D (6 bases). The clonotype was recovered from an adult with an advanced solid tumor such as melanoma, head and neck, liver or kidney cancer. CDR3 amino acids: CASSQDRGRPGRVGTEAFF. The CDR3 region has the DNA TGTGCCAGCAGCCAAGATCGGGGGCGTCCAGGGAGAGTCGGCACTGAAGCTTTCTTT.